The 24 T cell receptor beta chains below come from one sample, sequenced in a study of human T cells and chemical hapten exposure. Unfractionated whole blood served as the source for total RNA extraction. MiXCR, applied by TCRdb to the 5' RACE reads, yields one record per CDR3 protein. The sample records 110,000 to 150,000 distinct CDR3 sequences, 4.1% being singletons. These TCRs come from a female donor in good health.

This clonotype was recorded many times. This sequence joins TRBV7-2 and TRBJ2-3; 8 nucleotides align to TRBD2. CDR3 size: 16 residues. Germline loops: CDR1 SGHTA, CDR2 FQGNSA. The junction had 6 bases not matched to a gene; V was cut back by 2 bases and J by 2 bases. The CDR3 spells CASSLRRGGPTDTQYF. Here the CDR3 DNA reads TGTGCCAGCAGCTTAAGACGGGGGGGCCCCACAGATACGCAGTATTTT.

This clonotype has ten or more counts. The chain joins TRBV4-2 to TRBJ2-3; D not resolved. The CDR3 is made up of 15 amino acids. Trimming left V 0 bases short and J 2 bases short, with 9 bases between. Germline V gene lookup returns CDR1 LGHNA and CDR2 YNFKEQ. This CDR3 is CASSQEFGNTDTQYF. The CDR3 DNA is TGTGCCAGCAGCCAAGAATTCGGAAACACAGATACGCAGTATTTT.

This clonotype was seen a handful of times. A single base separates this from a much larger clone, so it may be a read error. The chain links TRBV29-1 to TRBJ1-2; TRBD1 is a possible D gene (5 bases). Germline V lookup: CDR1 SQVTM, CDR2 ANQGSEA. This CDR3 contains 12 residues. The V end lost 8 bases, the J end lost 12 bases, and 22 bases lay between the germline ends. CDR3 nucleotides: TGCAGCCTTTCCCGGCAGGGATACGGCGACACCTTC. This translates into CSLSRQGYGDTF.

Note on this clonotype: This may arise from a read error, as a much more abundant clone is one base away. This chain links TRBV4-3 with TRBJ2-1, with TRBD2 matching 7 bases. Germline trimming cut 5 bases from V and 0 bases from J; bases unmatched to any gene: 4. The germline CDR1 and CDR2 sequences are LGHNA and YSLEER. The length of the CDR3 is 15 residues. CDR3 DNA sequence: TGCGCCAGCAGCAACTTAGCGGGCTCCTACAATGAGCAGTTCTTC. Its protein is CASSNLAGSYNEQFF.

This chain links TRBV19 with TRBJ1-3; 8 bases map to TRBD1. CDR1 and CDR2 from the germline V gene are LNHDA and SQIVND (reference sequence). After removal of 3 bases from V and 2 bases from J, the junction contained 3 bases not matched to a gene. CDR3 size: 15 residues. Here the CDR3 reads CASSMTGVPGNTIYF. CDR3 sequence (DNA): TGTGCCAGTAGTATGACAGGGGTCCCTGGAAACACCATATATTTT. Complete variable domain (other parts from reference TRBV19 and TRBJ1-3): DGGITQSPKYLFRKEGQNVTLSCEQNLNHDAMYWYRQDPGQGLRLIYYSQIVNDFQKGDIAEGYSVSREKKESFPLTVTSAQKNPTAFYLCASSMTGVPGNTIYFGEGSWLTVV.

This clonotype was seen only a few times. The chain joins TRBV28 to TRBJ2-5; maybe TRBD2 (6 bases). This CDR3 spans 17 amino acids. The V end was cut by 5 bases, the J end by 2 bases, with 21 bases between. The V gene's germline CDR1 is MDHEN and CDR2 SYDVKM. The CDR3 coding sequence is TGTGCCAGCAGTCTACCCCGGGACTTACTCGAGCAAGAGACCCAGTACTTC. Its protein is CASSLPRDLLEQETQYF.

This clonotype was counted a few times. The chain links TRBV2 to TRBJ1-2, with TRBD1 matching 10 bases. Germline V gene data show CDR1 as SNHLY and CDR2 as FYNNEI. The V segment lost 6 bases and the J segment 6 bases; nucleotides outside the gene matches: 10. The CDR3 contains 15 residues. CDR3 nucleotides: TGTGCCAGCAGATCACCGACAGGGGGCGTGGATGGCTACACCTTC. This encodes CASRSPTGGVDGYTF.

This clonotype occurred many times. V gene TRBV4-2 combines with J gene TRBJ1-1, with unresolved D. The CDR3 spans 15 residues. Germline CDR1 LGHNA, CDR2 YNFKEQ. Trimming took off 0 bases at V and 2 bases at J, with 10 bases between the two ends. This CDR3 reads CASSQEWAANTEAFF. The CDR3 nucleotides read TGTGCCAGCAGCCAAGAGTGGGCAGCAAACACTGAAGCTTTCTTT.

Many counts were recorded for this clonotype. Written as DNA, the CDR3 is TGCGCCAGCAGCTCAGGACAGGGAGCAACCTACGAGCAGTACTTC. It is translated as CASSSGQGATYEQYF. The chain links TRBV5-1 to TRBJ2-7; 8 positions agree with TRBD1. The germline gives CDR1 SGHRS, CDR2 YFSETQ. The CDR3 is made up of 15 amino acids. J was trimmed by 2 bases and V by 3 bases; bases with no gene match: 7.

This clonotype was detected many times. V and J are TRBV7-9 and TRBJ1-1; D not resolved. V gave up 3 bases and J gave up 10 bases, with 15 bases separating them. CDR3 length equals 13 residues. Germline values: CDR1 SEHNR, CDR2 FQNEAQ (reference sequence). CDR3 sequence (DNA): TGTGCCAGCAGCTTTGATCGCGCTAAGGGAGCTTTCTTT. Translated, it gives CASSFDRAKGAFF.

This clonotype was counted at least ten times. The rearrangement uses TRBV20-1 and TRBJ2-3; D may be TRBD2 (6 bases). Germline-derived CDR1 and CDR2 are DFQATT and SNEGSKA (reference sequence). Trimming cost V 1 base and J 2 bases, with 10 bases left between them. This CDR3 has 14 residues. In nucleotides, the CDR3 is TGCAGTGCTAGAGGACTAGAGGTCACAGATACGCAGTATTTT. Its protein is CSARGLEVTDTQYF.

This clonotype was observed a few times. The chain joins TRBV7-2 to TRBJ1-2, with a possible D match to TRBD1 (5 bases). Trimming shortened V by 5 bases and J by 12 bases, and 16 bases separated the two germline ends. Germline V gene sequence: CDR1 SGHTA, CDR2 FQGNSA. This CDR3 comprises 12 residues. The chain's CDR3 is CASSPTEGGDTF. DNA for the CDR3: TGTGCCAGCAGCCCGACAGAAGGAGGCGACACCTTC. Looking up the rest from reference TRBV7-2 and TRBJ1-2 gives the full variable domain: GAGVSQSPSNKVTEKGKDVELRCDPISGHTALYWYRQSLGQGLEFLIYFQGNSAPDKSGLPSDRFSAERTGGSVSTLTIQRTQQEDSAVYLCASSPTEGGDTFGSGTRLTVV.

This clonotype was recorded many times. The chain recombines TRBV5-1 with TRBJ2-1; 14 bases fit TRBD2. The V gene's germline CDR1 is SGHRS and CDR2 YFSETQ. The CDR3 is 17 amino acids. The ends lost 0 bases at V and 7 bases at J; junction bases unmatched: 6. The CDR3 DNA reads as TGCGCCAGCAGCTTGGAGGGACTAGCGGGGGTTATTAATGAGCAGTTCTTC. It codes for CASSLEGLAGVINEQFF.

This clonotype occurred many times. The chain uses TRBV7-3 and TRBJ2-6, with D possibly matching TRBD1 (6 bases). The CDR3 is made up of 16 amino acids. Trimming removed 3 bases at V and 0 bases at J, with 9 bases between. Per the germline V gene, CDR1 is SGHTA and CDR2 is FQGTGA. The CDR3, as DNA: TGTGCCAGCAGCTTGGACAGCACCTCTGGGGCCAACGTCCTGACTTTC. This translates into CASSLDSTSGANVLTF.

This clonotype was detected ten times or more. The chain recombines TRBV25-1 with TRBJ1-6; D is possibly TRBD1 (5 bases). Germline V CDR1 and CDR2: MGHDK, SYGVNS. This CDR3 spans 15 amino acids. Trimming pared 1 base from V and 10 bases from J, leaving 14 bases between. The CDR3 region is CASSELGPAYSPLHF. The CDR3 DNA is TGTGCCAGCAGTGAATTGGGGCCGGCATACTCACCCCTCCACTTT.

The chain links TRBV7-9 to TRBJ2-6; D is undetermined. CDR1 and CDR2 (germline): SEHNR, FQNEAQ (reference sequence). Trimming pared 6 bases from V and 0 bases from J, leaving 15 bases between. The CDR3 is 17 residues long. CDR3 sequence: CASRSRIVSSGANVLTF. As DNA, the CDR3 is TGTGCCAGCAGATCGCGGATTGTGAGCTCTGGGGCCAACGTCCTGACTTTC.

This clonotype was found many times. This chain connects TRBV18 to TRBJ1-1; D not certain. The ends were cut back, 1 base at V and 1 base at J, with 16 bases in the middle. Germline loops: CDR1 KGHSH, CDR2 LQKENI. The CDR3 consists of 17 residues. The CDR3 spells CASSPQTPSTRNTEAFF. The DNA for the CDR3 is TGTGCCAGCTCACCACAAACACCAAGTACCAGGAACACTGAAGCTTTCTTT.

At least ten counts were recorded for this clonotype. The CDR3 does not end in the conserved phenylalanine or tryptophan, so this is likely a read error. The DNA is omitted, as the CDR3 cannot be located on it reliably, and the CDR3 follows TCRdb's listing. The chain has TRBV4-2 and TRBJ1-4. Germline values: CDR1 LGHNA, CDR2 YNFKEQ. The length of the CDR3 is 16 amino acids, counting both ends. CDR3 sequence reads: CASSPSPAKNTGLLIV.

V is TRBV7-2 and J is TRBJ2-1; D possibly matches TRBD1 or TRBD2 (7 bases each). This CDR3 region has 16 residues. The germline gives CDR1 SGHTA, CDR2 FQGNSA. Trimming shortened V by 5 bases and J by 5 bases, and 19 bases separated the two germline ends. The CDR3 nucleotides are TGTGCCAGCAGCCAAGCCCAGGGGGGGTCTCACAATGAGCAGTTCTTC. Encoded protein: CASSQAQGGSHNEQFF. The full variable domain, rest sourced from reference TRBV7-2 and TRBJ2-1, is GAGVSQSPSNKVTEKGKDVELRCDPISGHTALYWYRQSLGQGLEFLIYFQGNSAPDKSGLPSDRFSAERTGGSVSTLTIQRTQQEDSAVYLCASSQAQGGSHNEQFFGPGTRLTVL.

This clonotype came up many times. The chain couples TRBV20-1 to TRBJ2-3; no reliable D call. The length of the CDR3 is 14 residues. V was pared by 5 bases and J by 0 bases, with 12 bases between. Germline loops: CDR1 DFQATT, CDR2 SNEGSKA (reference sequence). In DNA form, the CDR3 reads TGCAGTGCTCCCACCCAAACTAGCACAGATACGCAGTATTTT. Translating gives CSAPTQTSTDTQYF.

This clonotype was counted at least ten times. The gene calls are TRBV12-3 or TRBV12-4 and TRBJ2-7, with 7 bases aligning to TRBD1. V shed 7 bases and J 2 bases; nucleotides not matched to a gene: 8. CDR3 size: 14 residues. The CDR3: CASTLGDSPYEQYF. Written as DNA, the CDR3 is TGTGCCAGCACCCTTGGGGACAGCCCCTACGAGCAGTACTTC.

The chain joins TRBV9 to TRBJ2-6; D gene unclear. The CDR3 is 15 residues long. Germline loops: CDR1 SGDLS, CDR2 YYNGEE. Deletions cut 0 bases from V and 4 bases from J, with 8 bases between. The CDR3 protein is CASSVVMVGANVLTF. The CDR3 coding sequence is TGTGCCAGCAGCGTAGTAATGGTCGGGGCCAACGTCCTGACTTTC.

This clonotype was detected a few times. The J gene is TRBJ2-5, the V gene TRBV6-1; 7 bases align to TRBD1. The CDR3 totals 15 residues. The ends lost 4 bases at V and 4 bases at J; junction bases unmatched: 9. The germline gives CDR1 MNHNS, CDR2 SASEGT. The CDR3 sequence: CASSAWTGTRETQYF. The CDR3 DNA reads TGTGCCAGCAGTGCCTGGACAGGAACCAGAGAGACCCAGTACTTC.

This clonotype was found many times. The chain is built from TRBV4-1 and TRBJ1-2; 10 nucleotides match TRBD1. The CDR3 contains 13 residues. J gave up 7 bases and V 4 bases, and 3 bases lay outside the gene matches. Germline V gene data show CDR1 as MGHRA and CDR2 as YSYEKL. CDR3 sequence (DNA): TGCGCCAGCAGCCTGAGACAGGGGGCTGGCTACACCTTC. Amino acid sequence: CASSLRQGAGYTF.